The clone carrying this T cell receptor beta chain showed up just a few times. As yet, its antigen is unknown. The CDR3 consists of 15 residues. Germline V gene data show CDR1 as MNHNS and CDR2 as SASEGT. Losses at the gene ends were 10 bases for V and 3 bases for J; bases not matched to a gene: 14. Frozen PBMC stocks contributed roughly 2 micrograms of genomic DNA to the TCR beta libraries. Depth targeted 1 in 200,000 to 1 in 1 million T cells, averaging around 9.5x coverage per clonotype. Generated by immunoSEQ multiplex PCR, the TCRdb table keeps only in-frame clones and is missing some. The sample yields 58,000 or so clones, approximately 62% seen once. The entry originates in a study of cytotoxic CD8 clonotypes in ibrutinib-treated CLL. Points from the study as a whole: Patients showed higher baseline clonality than age-matched healthy donors, and it tracked circulating CD8+ T-cell counts.

The TCR was taken from a human donor with chronic lymphocytic leukemia. This chain joins TRBV6-1 and TRBJ1-2, with 7 positions matching TRBD1. Specimen: PBMCs, collected after 12 months of ibrutinib treatment. The CDR3 reads CAILSYRGNDYGYTF. CDR3 DNA sequence: TGTGCCATCCTATCTTACAGGGGAAACGACTATGGCTACACCTTC.